The 26 T cell receptor beta chains listed next were all sequenced from one sample in a study of technical replicates of blood from several donors. TCRdb keeps only in-frame clones here, not all; method: immunoSEQ multiplex PCR. This table has tens of thousands of clones, approximately 93% appearing once. The sequencing sample was made of PBMCs. These receptors were taken from a human donor in good health. Some clones in this sample may be carry-over from other donors' samples.

The J gene is TRBJ2-7, the V gene TRBV9, with D maybe TRBD1 (6 bases). Germline V gene lookup returns CDR1 SGDLS and CDR2 YYNGEE. This CDR3 spans 15 amino acids. V shed 0 bases and J shed 3 bases, with 13 bases lying between them. CDR3 amino acids: CASSVGIGQIYEQYF. The DNA of the CDR3 is TGTGCCAGCAGCGTAGGGATAGGACAGATCTACGAGCAGTACTTC.

The V call is TRBV5-1, the J call TRBJ1-1; D remains unclear. CDR1 is SGHRS, CDR2 YFSETQ, per germline. V lost 2 bases, J lost 1 base, and 6 bases lay in between. CDR3 length: 13 residues. CDR3 residues: CASSFFGNTEAFF. The CDR3 DNA reads as TGCGCCAGCAGCTTCTTCGGGAACACTGAAGCTTTCTTT. Variable domain in full (rest from reference TRBV5-1 and TRBJ1-1): KAGVTQTPRYLIKTRGQQVTLSCSPISGHRSVSWYQQTPGQGLQFLFEYFSETQRNKGNFPGRFSGRQFSNSRSEMNVSTLELGDSALYLCASSFFGNTEAFFGQGTRLTVV.

The chain joins TRBV7-2 to TRBJ1-2; 9 positions agree with TRBD1. The length of the CDR3 is 12 residues. Germline V lookup: CDR1 SGHTA, CDR2 FQGNSA. V dropped 5 bases and J dropped 7; count of bases not matched to a gene: 2. CDR3 sequence: CASSRDRVGYTF. The CDR3 bases are TGTGCCAGCAGCCGGGACAGGGTTGGCTACACCTTC.

This clone was observed once. This chain uses TRBV7-2 with TRBJ2-3; D perhaps matches TRBD2 (5 bases). The CDR3 runs 14 residues. Germline values: CDR1 SGHTA, CDR2 FQGNSA. V lost 2 bases to trimming and J lost 6 bases, with 12 bases between them. The CDR3 region has the DNA TGTGCCAGCAGCTTACTGACTACTTCCGATACGCAGTATTTT. Residues: CASSLLTTSDTQYF.

V is TRBV19 and J is TRBJ2-3; 7 bases match TRBD2. Germline CDR1 LNHDA, CDR2 SQIVND (reference sequence). This CDR3 comprises 12 residues. The junction had 1 base not matched to a gene; V was cut back by 4 bases and J by 6 bases. The CDR3 bases are TGTGCCAGTAGTACGGGAGGTGATACGCAGTATTTT. Its translation is CASSTGGDTQYF.

The chain couples TRBV7-9 to TRBJ2-7; maybe TRBD1 (6 bases). Trimming shortened V by 5 bases and J by 3 bases, and 8 bases separated the two germline ends. The germline V gene encodes CDR1 SEHNR and CDR2 FQNEAQ (reference sequence). The CDR3 consists of 12 residues. CDR3 sequence: CASSQQGYEQYF. The CDR3 DNA follows: TGTGCCAGCAGCCAACAGGGCTACGAGCAGTACTTC.

The chain is built from TRBV6-5 and TRBJ2-1; perhaps TRBD2 as D (5 bases). The V gene lost 2 bases and the J gene lost 0 bases, with 11 bases spanning the gap. There are 16 residues in the CDR3. Germline loops: CDR1 MNHEY, CDR2 SVGAGI. The CDR3 nucleotides are TGTGCCAGCAGTTACCGTTTAGGGAGCTCCTACAATGAGCAGTTCTTC. Encoded protein: CASSYRLGSSYNEQFF.

CDR3 sequence reads: CASSYFAGGRNEQFF. Here the CDR3 DNA reads TGTGCCAGCAGTTACTTTGCGGGGGGGCGAAATGAGCAGTTCTTC. This chain links TRBV6-5 with TRBJ2-1, with 9 bases lining up with TRBD2. V dropped 1 base and J dropped 7; count of bases not matched to a gene: 5. The CDR3 consists of 15 residues. Germline CDR1 MNHEY, CDR2 SVGAGI.

The chain is built from TRBV15 and TRBJ2-1; 8 positions match TRBD2. The germline V gene has CDR1 LNHNV and CDR2 YYDKDF (reference sequence). The CDR3 is made up of 16 amino acids. The ends lost 0 bases at V and 0 bases at J; junction bases unmatched: 1. The CDR3 bases are TGTGCCACCAGCAGAGAACTAGCGGCCTCCTACAATGAGCAGTTCTTC. It specifies CATSRELAASYNEQFF. Combining the CDR3 with reference TRBV15 and TRBJ2-1 gives the whole variable domain DAMVIQNPRYQVTQFGKPVTLSCSQTLNHNVMYWYQQKSSQAPKLLFHYYDKDFNNEADTPDNFQSRRPNTSFCFLDIRSPGLGDTAMYLCATSRELAASYNEQFFGPGTRLTVL.

The J gene is TRBJ2-7, the V gene TRBV2; the D is unclear. V was cut by 7 bases and J by 3 bases, with 13 bases left in between. CDR1 and CDR2 (germline): SNHLY, FYNNEI. This CDR3 has 13 amino acids. The CDR3 here is CASTRLSHYEQYF. CDR3 nucleotides: TGTGCCAGCACGCGCCTTTCTCACTACGAGCAGTACTTC.

V and J are TRBV7-2 and TRBJ1-4; the match to TRBD1 covers 7 bases. V lost 8 bases and J lost 8; bases outside the gene matches: 2. In germline, CDR1 is SGHTA, CDR2 FQGNSA. This CDR3 comprises 11 residues. CDR3 bases: TGTGCCAGCGAAGGGGGCGAAAAACTGTTTTTT. This codes for CASEGGEKLFF. The entire variable domain, with the rest obtained from reference TRBV7-2 and TRBJ1-4, is as follows: GAGVSQSPSNKVTEKGKDVELRCDPISGHTALYWYRQSLGQGLEFLIYFQGNSAPDKSGLPSDRFSAERTGGSVSTLTIQRTQQEDSAVYLCASEGGEKLFFGSGTQLSVL.

This chain uses TRBV5-1 with TRBJ2-3; the match to TRBD2 covers 7 bases. The CDR3 sequence is 15 residues long. Germline CDR1 is SGHRS and CDR2 is YFSETQ. Germline trimming cut 5 bases from V and 1 base from J; bases unmatched to any gene: 7. This chain's CDR3 is CASREAGIGTDTQYF. For the CDR3, the DNA is TGCGCCAGCAGGGAAGCGGGGATAGGCACAGATACGCAGTATTTT.

The chain has TRBV5-4 and TRBJ2-7; maybe TRBD2 (5 bases). Per germline, CDR1 SGHNT and CDR2 YYREEE (reference sequence). V lost 4 bases to trimming and J lost 5 bases, with 22 bases between them. This CDR3 region has 16 residues. CDR3 region: CASSVWTGDPGNEQYF. In nucleotides, the CDR3 is TGTGCCAGCAGCGTATGGACTGGAGACCCCGGGAACGAGCAGTACTTC.

This clone was seen a single time. CDR3 DNA: TGTGCCACCAGCGAAGAGGTCTATACCGGGGAGCTGTTTTTT. Protein: CATSEEVYTGELFF. The chain carries TRBV15 and TRBJ2-2; D gene unclear. The V end was cut by 5 bases, the J end by 5 bases, with 12 bases between. The V gene's germline CDR1 is LNHNV and CDR2 YYDKDF (reference sequence). The length of the CDR3 is 14 residues.

This clone has just a few counts. This chain uses TRBV5-5 with TRBJ1-2, with 8 bases fitting TRBD1. The junction had 13 bases not matched to a gene; V was cut back by 0 bases and J by 0 bases. The CDR3 length is 19 residues. The germline V gene has CDR1 SGHKS and CDR2 YYEKEE (reference sequence). CDR3 in DNA: TGTGCCAGCAGCTTGGCAGTTGTGACAGGGGTATCAGCTAACTATGGCTACACCTTC. Translation: CASSLAVVTGVSANYGYTF.

The CDR3 reads CASSPRPDRNTEAFF. CDR3 DNA sequence: TGTGCCAGCAGCCCCCGTCCCGACAGGAACACTGAAGCTTTCTTT. V usage is TRBV9 and J usage is TRBJ1-1, with a weak D call TRBD1 (5 bases). V dropped 4 bases and J dropped 1 base, with 14 bases sitting between them. The germline CDR1 and CDR2 sequences are SGDLS and YYNGEE. The CDR3 is 15 residues long.

The chain uses TRBV9 and TRBJ1-3; unclear D gene. The CDR3 totals 12 residues. Germline loops: CDR1 SGDLS, CDR2 YYNGEE. V was cut by 4 bases and J by 2 bases, with 4 bases left in between. In nucleotides, the CDR3 is TGTGCCAGCAGCCTAACTGGAAACACCATATATTTT. Protein sequence: CASSLTGNTIYF.

The chain links TRBV5-1 to TRBJ1-1, with no clear D. The CDR3 has 14 amino acids. Germline V gene lookup returns CDR1 SGHRS and CDR2 YFSETQ. V lost 2 bases and J lost 0, with 8 bases in between. The CDR3 DNA follows: TGCGCCAGCAGCTTTAACAACATGAACACTGAAGCTTTCTTT. The encoded protein is CASSFNNMNTEAFF.

The rearrangement joins TRBV7-2 to TRBJ2-5, with 14 bases lining up with TRBD2. The germline gives CDR1 SGHTA, CDR2 FQGNSA. J gave up 2 bases and V 6 bases, and 11 bases lay outside the gene matches. The CDR3 is 18 amino acids. The CDR3 region has the DNA TGTGCCAGCAGTCTTACCAGACTAGCGGGAGGGAAACAAGAGACCCAGTACTTC. Translation: CASSLTRLAGGKQETQYF.

This clone was seen a few times. V usage is TRBV25-1 and J usage is TRBJ1-1; TRBD1 matches 7 bases. The trim removed 7 bases at V and 1 base at J, leaving 18 bases unmatched. This CDR3 contains 18 residues. Per germline, CDR1 MGHDK and CDR2 SYGVNS. The CDR3 spells CASTSRGTARVENTEAFF. CDR3 nucleotides: TGTGCCAGCACCTCGAGGGGGACAGCGAGGGTGGAGAACACTGAAGCTTTCTTT.

The rearrangement joins TRBV7-3 to TRBJ2-2; 8 bases are a match to TRBD1. The CDR3 runs 14 residues. Germline trimming cut 5 bases from V and 6 bases from J; bases unmatched to any gene: 5. CDR1 and CDR2 from the germline V gene are SGHTA and FQGTGA. The CDR3 region is CASSKQGVAGELFF. The CDR3, as DNA: TGTGCCAGCAGCAAACAGGGGGTCGCCGGGGAGCTGTTTTTT. Looking up the rest from reference TRBV7-3 and TRBJ2-2 gives the full variable domain: GAGVSQTPSNKVTEKGKYVELRCDPISGHTALYWYRQSLGQGPEFLIYFQGTGAADDSGLPNDRFFAVRPEGSVSTLKIQRTERGDSAVYLCASSKQGVAGELFFGEGSRLTVL.

The J gene is TRBJ2-1, the V gene TRBV5-1; possible D gene TRBD2, 5 bases. Germline CDR1 SGHRS, CDR2 YFSETQ. The CDR3 extends over 16 amino acids. Trimming removed 4 bases at V and 1 base at J, with 15 bases between. This chain's CDR3 is CASSPPRLASYNEQFF. In nucleotides, the CDR3 is TGCGCCAGCAGCCCGCCCCGGCTAGCATCCTACAATGAGCAGTTCTTC. The complete variable domain, with remaining parts taken from reference TRBV5-1 and TRBJ2-1, reads KAGVTQTPRYLIKTRGQQVTLSCSPISGHRSVSWYQQTPGQGLQFLFEYFSETQRNKGNFPGRFSGRQFSNSRSEMNVSTLELGDSALYLCASSPPRLASYNEQFFGPGTRLTVL.

The chain couples TRBV5-1 to TRBJ2-2; TRBD2 aligns across 9 bases. J gave up 4 bases and V 0 bases, and 4 bases lay outside the gene matches. The CDR3 totals 16 residues. Looked up from germline, CDR1 is SGHRS and CDR2 is YFSETQ. The DNA for the CDR3 is TGCGCCAGCAGCTTGGGTGTGACTAGCGGCACCGGGGAGCTGTTTTTT. Its protein is CASSLGVTSGTGELFF.

This clone was observed once. The sample contains more than one DNA sequence encoding this CDR3. The rearrangement uses TRBV5-1 and TRBJ2-2, with TRBD1 matching over 10 bases. CDR3 length equals 17 residues. Germline loops: CDR1 SGHRS, CDR2 YFSETQ. The V and J ends lost 4 bases and 1 base, in that order; junction bases with no gene match: 7. The CDR3 region has the DNA TGCGCCAGCAGCCAAAAACGGACAGGGGGGAACACCGGGGAGCTGTTTTTT. This translates into CASSQKRTGGNTGELFF.

This chain connects TRBV5-1 to TRBJ2-1, with 11 positions matching TRBD2. The V and J ends lost 4 bases and 9 bases, in that order; junction bases with no gene match: 9. Germline V CDR1 and CDR2: SGHRS, YFSETQ. The CDR3 totals 15 residues. CDR3 loop: CASSGVAGGPTEQFF. The DNA for the CDR3 is TGCGCCAGCAGCGGCGTAGCGGGGGGGCCTACTGAGCAGTTCTTC.

The V call is TRBV6-1, the J call TRBJ1-1; D is unclear. V lost 7 bases and J 7 bases, leaving 13 bases between the germline ends. The germline gives CDR1 MNHNS, CDR2 SASEGT. The CDR3 contains 12 residues. The CDR3 protein is CASTFWPNEAFF. As DNA, the CDR3 is TGTGCCAGCACATTCTGGCCCAATGAAGCTTTCTTT.